This entry lists 19 T cell receptor beta chains sequenced from one sample in a study of low-dose radiotherapy and immunotherapy resistance in tumors. Time point in this sample: after trial treatment. Treatment denoted: LDRT plus nivolumab, ipilimumab, low-dose cyclophosphamide and aspirin (RACIN trial). The PCR that amplified TCRs ran for about 18 cycles, relying on a constant-region primer and a V-primer adapter. TCRdb reanalysed the reads using MiXCR and keeps one entry per CDR3 protein. The table includes 40,000 to 65,000 distinct CDR3 sequences, 33% detected once. Sequencing used PBMCs, obtained after low-dose radiotherapy plus immunotherapy. These receptors were collected from a male donor with rectosigmoid adenocarcinoma.

Note on this clonotype: A far larger clone differs by one base, so this is likely a read error. The rearrangement uses TRBV4-3 and TRBJ2-7, with a possible D match to TRBD1 (6 bases). Trimming shortened V by 0 bases and J by 7 bases, and 22 bases separated the two germline ends. Germline V CDR1 and CDR2: LGHNA, YSLEER. There are 17 residues in the CDR3. This CDR3 reads CASSQDTGRRTYNEQYF. The CDR3 DNA sequence: TGCGCCAGCAGCCAAGACACAGGGAGAAGAACCTACAATGAGCAGTACTTC.

In its sample, this clonotype was seen many times. V gene TRBV7-6 combines with J gene TRBJ2-7; 8 positions match TRBD2. This CDR3 region has 15 residues. Trimming at V came to 6 bases and at J to 0 bases, leaving 7 bases not matched to a gene. The germline CDR1 and CDR2 sequences are SGHVS and FNYEAQ. The CDR3 nucleotides read TGTGCCAGCAGTCTTAGCGGGACGAGCTCCTACGAGCAGTACTTC. Translated, it gives CASSLSGTSSYEQYF.

Ten or more counts support this clonotype. The chain joins TRBV2 to TRBJ1-6; D remains ambiguous. The CDR3 sequence is 13 residues long. Trimming took 4 bases from V and 3 from J, leaving 4 bases between them. Germline loops: CDR1 SNHLY, CDR2 FYNNEI. The CDR3 DNA sequence: TGTGCCAGCAGTGTCAGCTATAATTCACCCCTCCACTTT. Translation gives CASSVSYNSPLHF.

To note about this clonotype: A much larger clone is a single base away; this may be a read error. Given the absence of the conserved phenylalanine or tryptophan at the CDR3 end, a read error is likely. The chain couples TRBV20-1 to TRBJ2-4; D perhaps matches TRBD1 (5 bases). In germline, CDR1 is DFQATT, CDR2 SNEGSKA (reference sequence). V lost 3 bases and J 7 bases, leaving 7 bases between the germline ends. This CDR3 region has 11 residues. The CDR3 region is CSARPGNIQYL. DNA for the CDR3: TGCAGTGCTAGGCCAGGGAACATTCAGTACTTA.

This chain links TRBV4-1 with TRBJ1-2, with D possibly TRBD1 on 5 matching bases. V shed 0 bases and J shed 0 bases, with 11 bases lying between them. There are 16 residues in the CDR3. The V gene's germline CDR1 is MGHRA and CDR2 YSYEKL. CDR3 nucleotide sequence: TGCGCCAGCAGCCAAGATAGGGGCAGTTCTAACTATGGCTACACCTTC. Its translation is CASSQDRGSSNYGYTF.

The genes are TRBV20-1 and TRBJ2-1, with 7 bases fitting TRBD2. V lost 6 bases to trimming and J lost 11 bases; unmatched junction nucleotides: 7. This CDR3 is built from 11 residues. Germline assignment: CDR1 DFQATT and CDR2 SNEGSKA (reference sequence). The CDR3 DNA reads TGCAGTGCCGAAAGACTAGCCAAGCAGTTCTTC. Translated: CSAERLAKQFF.

This clonotype was counted many times. The chain joins TRBV18 to TRBJ1-2; no reliable D call. V dropped 1 base and J dropped 4 bases, with 10 bases sitting between them. The germline CDR1 and CDR2 sequences are KGHSH and LQKENI. The CDR3 loop spans 14 amino acids. The CDR3 spells CASSPLAEFYGYTF. The DNA for the CDR3 is TGTGCCAGCTCACCACTGGCAGAGTTCTATGGCTACACCTTC.

The chain recombines TRBV5-8 with TRBJ2-1, with 8 bases that match TRBD1. The CDR3 consists of 16 residues. J gave up 1 base and V 3 bases, and 6 bases lay outside the gene matches. Looked up from germline, CDR1 is SGHTS and CDR2 is YDEGEE. In DNA form, the CDR3 reads TGTGCCAGCAGCTCGGGACAGGCTAAATCCTACAATGAGCAGTTCTTC. Its translation: CASSSGQAKSYNEQFF.

This clonotype was counted ten times or more. V gene TRBV6-4 combines with J gene TRBJ2-3, with 9 bases matching TRBD2. V was pared by 5 bases and J by 6 bases, with 9 bases of the junction left unmatched. Looked up from germline, CDR1 is MRHNA and CDR2 is SNTAGT. CDR3 length equals 15 residues. In DNA form, the CDR3 reads TGTGCCAGCAGTAATCTAGCGGGAAGAAGCGATACGCAGTATTTT. Protein: CASSNLAGRSDTQYF.

This clonotype was observed at least ten times. The chain joins TRBV6-4 to TRBJ1-6; TRBD1 matches at 7 bases. Germline lookup yields CDR1 MRHNA and CDR2 SNTAGT. The ends lost 4 bases at V and 6 bases at J; junction bases unmatched: 3. CDR3 length: 14 amino acids. The CDR3 DNA reads as TGTGCCAGCAGTGCGGGACAGATTAATTCACCCCTCCACTTT. Translation: CASSAGQINSPLHF.

In its sample, this clonotype was seen a few times. The gene calls are TRBV9 and TRBJ1-1, with 8 bases lining up with TRBD1. J lost 1 base, V lost 0 bases, and 2 bases had no gene match. Germline loops: CDR1 SGDLS, CDR2 YYNGEE. The CDR3 loop spans 15 amino acids. This CDR3 reads CASSVVGTGNTEAFF. The CDR3 coding sequence is TGTGCCAGCAGCGTAGTGGGGACAGGGAACACTGAAGCTTTCTTT.

This rearrangement joins TRBV6-8 to TRBJ2-7, with 9 bases lining up with TRBD1. CDR1 MNHGY and CDR2 SAAAGT come from the germline V gene. This CDR3 has 15 residues. V lost 0 bases and J lost 5; bases outside the gene matches: 5. This chain's CDR3 is CASSYSGTGTHEQYF. DNA for the CDR3: TGTGCCAGCAGTTACTCAGGGACAGGGACCCACGAGCAGTACTTC.

This clonotype was observed many times. The chain recombines TRBV4-3 with TRBJ1-4; D possibly corresponds to TRBD1 (5 bases). V lost 5 bases, J lost 3 bases, and 10 bases lay in between. The CDR3 spans 14 residues. The germline V gene encodes CDR1 LGHNA and CDR2 YSLEER. The CDR3 region is CASSTWGSNEKLFF. Written as DNA, the CDR3 is TGCGCCAGCAGCACCTGGGGGTCTAATGAAAAACTGTTTTTT.

The chain links TRBV27 to TRBJ1-1; D possibly corresponds to TRBD1 (6 bases). Trimming removed 7 bases from V and 4 bases from J, with 25 bases in between. The germline CDR1 and CDR2 sequences are MNHEY and SMNVEV (reference sequence). The CDR3 loop spans 17 amino acids. CDR3 sequence reads: CASTLGGARNPGTEAFF. CDR3 in DNA: TGTGCCAGCACCCTAGGGGGGGCGCGGAATCCTGGCACTGAAGCTTTCTTT.

This clonotype showed up just a few times. V gene TRBV13 combines with J gene TRBJ1-1; the match to TRBD1 covers 8 bases. The V and J ends lost 6 bases and 7 bases, in that order; junction bases with no gene match: 13. From germline, CDR1 is PRHDT and CDR2 FYEKMQ (reference sequence). The CDR3 totals 15 residues. CDR3 sequence (DNA): TGTGCCAGCAGTGAAGCCGAGGACAGGGTAGGTGAAGCTTTCTTT. It is translated as CASSEAEDRVGEAFF. Full variable domain (missing parts from reference TRBV13 and TRBJ1-1): AAGVIQSPRHLIKEKRETATLKCYPIPRHDTVYWYQQGPGQDPQFLISFYEKMQSDKGSIPDRFSAQQFSDYHSELNMSSLELGDSALYFCASSEAEDRVGEAFFGQGTRLTVV.

This chain connects TRBV4-1 to TRBJ1-1; 9 bases match TRBD1. The CDR3 length is 13 residues. The ends lost 3 bases at V and 6 bases at J; junction bases unmatched: 2. Germline V gives CDR1 MGHRA, CDR2 YSYEKL. This chain's CDR3 is CASSQGQGPEAFF. The DNA for the CDR3 is TGCGCCAGCAGCCAGGGACAGGGCCCTGAAGCTTTCTTT.

This clonotype was detected only a few times. The rearrangement uses TRBV6-2 or TRBV6-3 and TRBJ2-1; 7 positions agree with TRBD2. Germline V gives CDR1 MNHEY, CDR2 SVGEGT. The J segment lost 9 bases and the V segment lost 6 bases, leaving 14 bases of the junction unmatched. This CDR3 is built from 15 residues. This chain's CDR3 is CASSQDLGLAVEQFF. The CDR3 nucleotides are TGTGCCAGCAGCCAAGATCTGGGCCTAGCGGTTGAGCAGTTCTTC.

Many counts were recorded for this clonotype. Written as DNA, the CDR3 is TGCAGTGCTAGGATCGGCCGGGCGGCGGGTAACAACATTCAGTACTTC. It yields the protein CSARIGRAAGNNIQYF. The chain employs TRBV20-1 and TRBJ2-4, with D possibly being TRBD2 (5 bases). V was clipped by 3 bases and J by 7 bases, with 22 bases between them. Germline-derived CDR1 and CDR2 are DFQATT and SNEGSKA (reference sequence). The CDR3 is 16 residues long.

The V gene is TRBV29-1, the J gene TRBJ2-7; weak D call: TRBD2 (6 bases). Germline CDR1 SQVTM, CDR2 ANQGSEA. The CDR3 extends over 14 amino acids. V lost 5 bases to trimming and J lost 0 bases, with 14 bases between them. The CDR3 loop reads CSVRLRDLSYEQYF. The CDR3 nucleotides are TGCAGCGTTCGCTTGCGGGATCTCTCCTACGAGCAGTACTTC.